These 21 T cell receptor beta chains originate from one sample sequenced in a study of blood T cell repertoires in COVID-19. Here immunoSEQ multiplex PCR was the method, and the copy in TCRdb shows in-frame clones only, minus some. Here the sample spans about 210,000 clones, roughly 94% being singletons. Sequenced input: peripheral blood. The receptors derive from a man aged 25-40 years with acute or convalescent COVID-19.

The CDR3 DNA follows: TGTGCCTGGTCTGGTCAGCAAGAGACCCAGTACTTC. It specifies CAWSGQQETQYF. This chain uses TRBV30 with TRBJ2-5, with D uncertain. The CDR3 loop spans 12 amino acids. Germline CDR1 reads GTSNPN; CDR2 reads SVGIG (reference sequence). Deletions cut 5 bases from V and 2 bases from J, with 9 bases between.

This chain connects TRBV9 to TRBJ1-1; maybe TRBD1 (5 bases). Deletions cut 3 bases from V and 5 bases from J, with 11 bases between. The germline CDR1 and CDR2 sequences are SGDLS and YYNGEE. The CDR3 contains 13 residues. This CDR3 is CASSAQGGTEAFF. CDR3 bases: TGTGCCAGCAGCGCCCAGGGTGGAACTGAAGCTTTCTTT. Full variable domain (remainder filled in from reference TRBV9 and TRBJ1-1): DSGVTQTPKHLITATGQRVTLRCSPRSGDLSVYWYQQSLDQGLQFLIQYYNGEERAKGNILERFSAQQFPDLHSELNLSSLELGDSALYFCASSAQGGTEAFFGQGTRLTVV.

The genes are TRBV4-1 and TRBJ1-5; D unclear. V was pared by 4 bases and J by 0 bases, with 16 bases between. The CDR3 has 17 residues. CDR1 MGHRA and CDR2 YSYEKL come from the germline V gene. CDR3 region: CASSRSRVEYSNQPQHF. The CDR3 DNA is TGCGCCAGCAGCCGTTCGAGGGTTGAATATAGCAATCAGCCCCAGCATTTT.

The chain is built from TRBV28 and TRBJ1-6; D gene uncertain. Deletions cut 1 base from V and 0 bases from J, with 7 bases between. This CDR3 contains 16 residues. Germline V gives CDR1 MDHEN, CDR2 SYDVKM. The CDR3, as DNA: TGTGCCAGCAGTTTATTGCGGGACTCCTATAATTCACCCCTCCACTTT. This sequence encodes CASSLLRDSYNSPLHF.

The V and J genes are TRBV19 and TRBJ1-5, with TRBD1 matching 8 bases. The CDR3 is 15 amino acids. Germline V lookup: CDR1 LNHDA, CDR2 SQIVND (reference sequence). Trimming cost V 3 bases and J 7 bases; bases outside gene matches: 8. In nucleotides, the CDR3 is TGTGCCAGTAGTATGGAGGACAGGGATAAGCAGCCCCAGCATTTT. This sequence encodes CASSMEDRDKQPQHF.

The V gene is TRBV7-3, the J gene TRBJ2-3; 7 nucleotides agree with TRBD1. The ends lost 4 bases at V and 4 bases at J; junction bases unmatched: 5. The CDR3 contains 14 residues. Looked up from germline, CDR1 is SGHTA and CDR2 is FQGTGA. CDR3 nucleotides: TGTGCCAGCAGCTCGTTAGGGGGCGCAGATACGCAGTATTTT. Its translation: CASSSLGGADTQYF.

This CDR3 is CASRRDIYEQYF. CDR3 coding DNA: TGCGCCAGCAGAAGGGACATCTACGAGCAGTACTTC. The chain links TRBV10-1 to TRBJ2-7; perhaps TRBD1 as D (6 bases). The germline V gene has CDR1 WNHNN and CDR2 SYGVQD (reference sequence). This CDR3 region has 12 residues. Trimming removed 6 bases from V and 3 bases from J, with 9 bases in between.

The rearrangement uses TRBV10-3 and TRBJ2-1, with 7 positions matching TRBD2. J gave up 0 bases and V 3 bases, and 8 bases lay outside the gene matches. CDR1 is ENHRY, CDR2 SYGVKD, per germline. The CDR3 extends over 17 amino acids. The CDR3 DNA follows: TGTGCCATCAGTGATGAAGGGAGGGTAAGCTCCTACAATGAGCAGTTCTTC. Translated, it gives CAISDEGRVSSYNEQFF.

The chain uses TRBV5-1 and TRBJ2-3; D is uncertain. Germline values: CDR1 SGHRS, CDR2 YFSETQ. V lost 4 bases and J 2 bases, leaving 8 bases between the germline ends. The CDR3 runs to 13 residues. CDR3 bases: TGCGCCAGCAGCCCAGGAAACACAGATACGCAGTATTTT. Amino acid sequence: CASSPGNTDTQYF. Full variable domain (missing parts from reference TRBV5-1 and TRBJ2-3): KAGVTQTPRYLIKTRGQQVTLSCSPISGHRSVSWYQQTPGQGLQFLFEYFSETQRNKGNFPGRFSGRQFSNSRSEMNVSTLELGDSALYLCASSPGNTDTQYFGPGTRLTVL.

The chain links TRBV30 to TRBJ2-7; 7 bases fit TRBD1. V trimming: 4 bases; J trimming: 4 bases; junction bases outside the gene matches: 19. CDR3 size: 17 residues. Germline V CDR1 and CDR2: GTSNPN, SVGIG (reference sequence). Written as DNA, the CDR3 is TGTGCCTGGACTTGGTCCCCCGGGACAGATGTTTTATACGAGCAGTACTTC. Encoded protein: CAWTWSPGTDVLYEQYF.

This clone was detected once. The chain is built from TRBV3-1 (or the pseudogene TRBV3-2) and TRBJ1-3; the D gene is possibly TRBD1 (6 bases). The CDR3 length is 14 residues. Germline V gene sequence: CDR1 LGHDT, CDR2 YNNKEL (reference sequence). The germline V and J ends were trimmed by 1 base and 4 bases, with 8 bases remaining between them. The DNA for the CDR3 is TGTGCCAGCAGCCAAGGGACAGAAGGAAACACCATATATTTT. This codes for CASSQGTEGNTIYF.

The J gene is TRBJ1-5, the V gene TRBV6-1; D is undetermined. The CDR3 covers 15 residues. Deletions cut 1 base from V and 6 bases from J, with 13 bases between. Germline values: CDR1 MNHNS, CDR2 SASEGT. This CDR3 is CASSEGGGPGQPQHF. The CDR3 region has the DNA TGTGCCAGCAGTGAAGGAGGAGGGCCGGGTCAGCCCCAGCATTTT.

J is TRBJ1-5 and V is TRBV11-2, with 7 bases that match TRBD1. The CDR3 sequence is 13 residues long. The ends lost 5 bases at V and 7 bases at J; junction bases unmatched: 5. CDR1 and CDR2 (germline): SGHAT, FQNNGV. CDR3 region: CASSPRQGQPQHF. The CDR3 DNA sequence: TGTGCCAGCAGCCCCCGACAGGGACAGCCCCAGCATTTT.

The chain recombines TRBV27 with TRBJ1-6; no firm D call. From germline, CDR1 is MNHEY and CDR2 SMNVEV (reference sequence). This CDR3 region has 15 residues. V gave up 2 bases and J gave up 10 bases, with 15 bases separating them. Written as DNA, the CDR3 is TGTGCCAGCAGTTTAATGGGTGAGGTTAGATCACCCCTCCACTTT. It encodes CASSLMGEVRSPLHF.

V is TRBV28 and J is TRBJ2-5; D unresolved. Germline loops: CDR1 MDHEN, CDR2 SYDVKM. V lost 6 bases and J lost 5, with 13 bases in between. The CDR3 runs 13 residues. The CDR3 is CASSRAIRETQYF. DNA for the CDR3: TGTGCCAGCAGCCGAGCCATCCGTGAGACCCAGTACTTC.

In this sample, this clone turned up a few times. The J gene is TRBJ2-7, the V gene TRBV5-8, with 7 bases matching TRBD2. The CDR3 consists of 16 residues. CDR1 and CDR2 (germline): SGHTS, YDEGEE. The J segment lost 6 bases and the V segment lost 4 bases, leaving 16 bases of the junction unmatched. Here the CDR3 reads CASSALRQDWGGEQYF. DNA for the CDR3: TGTGCCAGCAGCGCCCTTCGTCAGGATTGGGGGGGCGAGCAGTACTTC.

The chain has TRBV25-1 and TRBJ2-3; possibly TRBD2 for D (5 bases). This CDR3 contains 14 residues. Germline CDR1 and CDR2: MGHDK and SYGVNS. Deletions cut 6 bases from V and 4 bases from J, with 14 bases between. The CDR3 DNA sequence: TGTGCCAGCAGGATTACTGCGGGCGCAGATACGCAGTATTTT. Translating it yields CASRITAGADTQYF. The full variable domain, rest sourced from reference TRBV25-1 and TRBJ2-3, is EADIYQTPRYLVIGTGKKITLECSQTMGHDKMYWYQQDPGMELHLIHYSYGVNSTEKGDLSSESTVSRIRTEHFPLTLESARPSHTSQYLCASRITAGADTQYFGPGTRLTVL.

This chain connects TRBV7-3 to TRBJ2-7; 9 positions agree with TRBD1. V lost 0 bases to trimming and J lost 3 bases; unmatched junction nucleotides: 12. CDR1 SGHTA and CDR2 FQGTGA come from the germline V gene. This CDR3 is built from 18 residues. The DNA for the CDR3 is TGTGCCAGCAGCTTAACCCTCCTTGGGACAGGGTTACTCTACGAGCAGTACTTC. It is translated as CASSLTLLGTGLLYEQYF.

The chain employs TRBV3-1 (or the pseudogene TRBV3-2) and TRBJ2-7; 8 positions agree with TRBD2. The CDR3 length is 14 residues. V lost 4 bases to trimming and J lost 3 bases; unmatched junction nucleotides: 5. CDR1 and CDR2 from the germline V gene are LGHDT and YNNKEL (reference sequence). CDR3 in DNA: TGTGCCAGCAGCCTGGGGGCGGGAGGCTACGAGCAGTACTTC. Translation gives CASSLGAGGYEQYF.

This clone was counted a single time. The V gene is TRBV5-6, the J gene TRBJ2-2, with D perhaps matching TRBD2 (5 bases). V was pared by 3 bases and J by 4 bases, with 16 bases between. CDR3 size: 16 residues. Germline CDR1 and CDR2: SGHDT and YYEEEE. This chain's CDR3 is CASSSGLHILTGELFF. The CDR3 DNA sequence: TGTGCCAGCAGCTCTGGACTCCACATCCTCACCGGGGAGCTGTTTTTT.

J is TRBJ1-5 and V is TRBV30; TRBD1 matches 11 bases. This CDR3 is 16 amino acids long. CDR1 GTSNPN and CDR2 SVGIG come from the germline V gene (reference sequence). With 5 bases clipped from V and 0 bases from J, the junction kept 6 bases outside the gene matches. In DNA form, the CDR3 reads TGTGCCTGGCGCCCGGGACAGGGGGTTAGCAATCAGCCCCAGCATTTT. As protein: CAWRPGQGVSNQPQHF.